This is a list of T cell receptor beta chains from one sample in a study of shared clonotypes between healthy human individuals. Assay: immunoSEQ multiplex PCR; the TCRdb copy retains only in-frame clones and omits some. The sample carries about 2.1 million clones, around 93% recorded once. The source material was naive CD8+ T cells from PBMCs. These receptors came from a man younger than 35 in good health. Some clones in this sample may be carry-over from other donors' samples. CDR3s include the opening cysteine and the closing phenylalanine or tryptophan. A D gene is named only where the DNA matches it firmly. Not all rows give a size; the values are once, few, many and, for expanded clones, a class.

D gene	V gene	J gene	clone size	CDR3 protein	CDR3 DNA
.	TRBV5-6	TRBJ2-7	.	CASSLEYLYEQYF	TGTGCCAGCAGCTTGGAGTACCTCTACGAGCAGTACTTC
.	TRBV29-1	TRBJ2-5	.	CSVWEQETQYF	TGCAGCGTCTGGGAGCAAGAGACCCAGTACTTC
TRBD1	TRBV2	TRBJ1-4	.	CAKKGRGKEKLFF	TGTGCCAAAAAGGGCAGGGGGAAAGAAAAACTGTTTTTT
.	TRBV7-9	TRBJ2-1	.	CASSLGTEGRSYNEQFF	TGTGCCAGCAGCTTAGGGACTGAGGGAAGGTCCTACAATGAGCAGTTCTTC
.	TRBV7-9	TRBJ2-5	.	CASSLWVVRGKETQYF	TGTGCCAGCAGCTTATGGGTTGTGAGGGGGAAAGAGACCCAGTACTTC
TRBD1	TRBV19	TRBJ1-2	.	CASSISGGDIYGYTF	TGTGCCAGTAGTATATCAGGGGGCGACATCTATGGCTACACCTTC
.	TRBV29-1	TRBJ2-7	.	CSVDRGPYEQYF	TGCAGCGTTGACCGGGGGCCCTACGAGCAGTACTTC
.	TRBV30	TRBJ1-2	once	CAWSPADGSNYGYTF	TGTGCCTGGAGTCCTGCGGACGGCTCTAACTATGGCTACACCTTC
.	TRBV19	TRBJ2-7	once	CASSTQGHYEQYF	TGTGCCAGTAGTACGCAGGGTCATTACGAGCAGTACTTC
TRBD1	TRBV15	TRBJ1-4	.	CATSSRQGSNEKLFF	TGTGCCACCAGCAGCAGACAGGGTTCCAATGAAAAACTGTTTTTT
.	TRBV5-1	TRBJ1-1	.	CASSLWKGNTEAFF	TGCGCCAGCAGCTTGTGGAAAGGGAACACTGAAGCTTTCTTT
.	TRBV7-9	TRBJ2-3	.	CASSLEEGADTQYF	TGTGCCAGCAGCTTAGAGGAGGGGGCGGATACGCAGTATTTT
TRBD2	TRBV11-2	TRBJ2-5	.	CASSFPSGRWETQYF	TGTGCCAGCAGCTTTCCTAGCGGGAGGTGGGAGACCCAGTACTTC
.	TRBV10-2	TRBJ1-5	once	CASSEWVRTPDSNQPQHF	TGCGCCAGCAGTGAGTGGGTTAGGACTCCTGATAGCAATCAGCCCCAGCATTTT
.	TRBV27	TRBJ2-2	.	CASSLRASGELFF	TGTGCCAGCAGTTTAAGGGCTTCGGGGGAGCTGTTTTTT
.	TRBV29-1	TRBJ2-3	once	CSVVGDPVDTQYF	TGCAGCGTTGTAGGTGATCCAGTAGATACGCAGTATTTT
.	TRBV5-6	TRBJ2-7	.	CASSSGRGHEQYF	TGTGCCAGCAGCTCGGGAAGAGGCCACGAGCAGTACTTC
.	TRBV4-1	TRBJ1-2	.	CASSQDPTLGYTF	TGCGCCAGCAGCCAAGATCCAACTTTGGGCTACACCTTC
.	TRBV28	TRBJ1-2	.	CASMGGRRLDGYTF	TGTGCCAGCATGGGGGGGCGGCGGTTGGATGGCTACACCTTC
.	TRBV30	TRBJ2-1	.	CAWSVTHSGEQFF	TGTGCCTGGAGTGTAACACACTCTGGTGAGCAGTTCTTC
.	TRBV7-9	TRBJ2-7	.	CASSQPLKDRDYEQYF	TGTGCCAGCAGCCAACCTCTTAAGGACAGAGACTACGAGCAGTACTTC
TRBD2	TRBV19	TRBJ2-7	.	CASSILTSGRYEQYF	TGTGCCAGTAGTATTCTCACTAGCGGGAGGTACGAGCAGTACTTC
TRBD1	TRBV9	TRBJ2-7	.	CASSPREGALTTPAREQYF	TGTGCCAGCAGTCCGCGAGAGGGGGCCTTGACTACCCCCGCCAGGGAGCAGTACTTC
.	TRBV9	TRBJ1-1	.	CASSEGLRGAEAFF	TGTGCCAGCAGCGAGGGTCTCAGAGGGGCTGAAGCTTTCTTT
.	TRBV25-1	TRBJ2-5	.	CASSPSGGRREETQYF	TGTGCCAGCAGCCCCAGTGGGGGACGAAGGGAAGAGACCCAGTACTTC
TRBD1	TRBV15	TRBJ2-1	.	CATSATPQGAYNEQFF	TGTGCCACCAGCGCTACCCCCCAGGGGGCCTACAATGAGCAGTTCTTC
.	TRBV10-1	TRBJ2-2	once	CASSAGGNGELFF	TGCGCCAGCAGTGCCGGAGGGAACGGGGAGCTGTTTTTT
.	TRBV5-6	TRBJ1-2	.	CASSPAGLDGYTF	TGTGCCAGCAGCCCAGCAGGGTTGGATGGCTACACCTTC
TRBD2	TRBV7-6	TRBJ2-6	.	CASSLGTSGRFGANVLTF	TGTGCCAGCAGCTTAGGAACTAGCGGGAGATTTGGGGCCAACGTCCTGACTTTC
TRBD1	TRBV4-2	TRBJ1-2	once	CASSPTPGQFSNYGYTF	TGTGCCAGCAGCCCGACTCCGGGACAGTTTTCTAACTATGGCTACACCTTC
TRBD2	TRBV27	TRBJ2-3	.	CASKVREGLTDTQYF	TGTGCCAGCAAGGTTCGGGAGGGCCTCACAGATACGCAGTATTTT